Here is one TCR beta chain with its context. Spiking each PCR with synthetic TCR analog templates was performed. Assay: immunoSEQ multiplex PCR; the TCRdb copy retains only in-frame clones and omits some. The table includes tens of thousands of clones, 80% to 90% detected once. The data are from a study of PD-L1 blockade in urothelial cancer. Across the whole study: Patients commenced atezolizumab at some point between 2014 and 2015, and it was given at 1,200 mg intravenously every 3 weeks. Males with bladder-origin urothelial cancer constituted twenty-five of 29 patients.

Germline V gene lookup returns CDR1 SEHNR and CDR2 FQNEAQ (reference sequence). Unmatched junction bases numbered 9, after V lost 5 bases and J lost 0 bases. The CDR3 is 17 residues long. The rearrangement links TRBV7-9 to TRBJ1-5, with 8 bases fitting TRBD1. The starting material was PBMCs, obtained around atezolizumab (anti-PD-L1) treatment. The clonotype was recovered from a man between 60 and 75 years old with urothelial cancer. The DNA for the CDR3 is TGTGCCAGCAGCCGATCCGGGACAGGCAATAGCAATCAGCCCCAGCATTTT. Residues: CASSRSGTGNSNQPQHF.